These 5 T cell receptor beta chains share one sample of origin, sequenced in a study of blood T cells in healthy people across ages. A J-beta primer mix and a sample-barcoded 5' primer were used in a second PCR of about 7 to 12 cycles. Using its own MiXCR run on the 5' RACE reads, TCRdb lists one record per CDR3 protein. Of around 710,000 distinct CDR3 sequences listed, approximately 43% are singletons. Sequencing was carried out using blood. The origin of the receptors is a woman aged 60-70 years in good health.

This clonotype has at least ten counts. The rearrangement joins TRBV10-3 to TRBJ2-7; D assignment may be TRBD1 or TRBD2 (6 bases each). There are 16 residues in the CDR3. Trimming cost V 3 bases and J 1 base, with 16 bases left between them. In germline, CDR1 is ENHRY, CDR2 SYGVKD. The CDR3 nucleotides read TGTGCCATCAGTGACCCAGGCAGAGGGGGGTCCTACGAGCAGTACTTC. It encodes CAISDPGRGGSYEQYF.

This clonotype was counted only a few times. The rearrangement uses TRBV7-9 and TRBJ2-7, with 8 positions matching TRBD2. The germline gives CDR1 SEHNR, CDR2 FQNEAQ (reference sequence). V lost 5 bases to trimming and J lost 6 bases; unmatched junction nucleotides: 9. The CDR3 has 14 residues. CDR3 protein: CASSPPGGVSEQYF. The CDR3 DNA is TGTGCCAGCAGCCCCCCCGGGGGGGTTAGCGAGCAGTACTTC.

The V call is TRBV7-2, the J call TRBJ2-7; D may be TRBD2 (6 bases). V was pared by 6 bases and J by 7 bases, with 25 bases between. There are 16 residues in the CDR3. In germline, CDR1 is SGHTA, CDR2 FQGNSA. CDR3 sequence: CASRGPDGSSYNEQYF. The CDR3 DNA follows: TGTGCCAGCAGGGGGCCCGACGGGAGTTCATACAATGAGCAGTACTTC.

The chain is built from TRBV6-2 or TRBV6-3 and TRBJ2-1; D is possibly TRBD2 (5 bases). The CDR3 contains 12 residues. Germline CDR1 reads MNHEY; CDR2 reads SVGEGT. The V end lost 8 bases, the J end lost 9 bases, and 14 bases lay between the germline ends. The CDR3 region is CASSTAGLEQFF. The CDR3 DNA reads as TGTGCCAGCTCCACGGCGGGCCTTGAGCAGTTCTTC.

The chain has TRBV7-8 and TRBJ2-1; 11 bases align to TRBD2. Germline CDR1 reads SGHVS; CDR2 reads FQNEAQ. CDR3 length: 18 amino acids. V shed 0 bases and J 4 bases; nucleotides not matched to a gene: 8. The CDR3 sequence is CASSLALTSGSRYNEQFF. The CDR3 DNA sequence: TGTGCCAGCAGCTTAGCTTTAACTAGCGGGAGCAGGTACAATGAGCAGTTCTTC.